This entry concerns a single TCR beta chain. With 6 bases clipped from V and 6 bases from J, the junction kept 13 bases outside the gene matches. Germline CDR1 and CDR2: MDHEN and SYDVKM. This CDR3 contains 15 residues. The data were obtained in a study of blood T cell repertoires in COVID-19. At the level of the study: The cDNA or gDNA used as material had been derived from T cells, B-cell-depleted T cells, or PBMCs.

Original processing methods: How many nucleated cells were present was estimated from reference gene primer amplification. Assay used: immunoSEQ multiplex PCR; TCRdb lists only in-frame clones, some missing. The V and J calls and the clone size are those of that table, but D and trimming were determined from the DNA. The table shows some 190,000 clones, with roughly four fifths occurring only once. In Seattle, patients joined the study during active infection and were tracked longitudinally. This receptor was obtained from a woman aged 40-49 years with COVID-19, enrolled during active disease. Material: peripheral blood. This chain uses TRBV28 with TRBJ1-2, with 7 bases that match TRBD1. CDR3 nucleotides: TGTGCCAGCAGCGATACCGCGGACAGGTCGGATGGCTACACCTTC. Protein: CASSDTADRSDGYTF.